This T cell receptor beta chain was identified during a study of cytomegalovirus exposure and HLA in healthy donors (dated by TCRdb to about 2017). For context, the study as a whole: According to a later analysis, one platform produced both the 110 or so validation repertoires and the approximately 670 repertoires of the first cohort. The study aimed to test whether cataloging public T cell receptors could reveal signatures of past pathogen exposure. Along with the approximately 700-subject first cohort, a separate validation cohort of approximately 110 different subjects was used. High-throughput TCR immunosequencing, statistical association of individual TCRs with disease status, and machine learning were combined to predict cytomegalovirus infection status. Beyond this particular receptor, the publication reports: The classifier was reported to diagnose cytomegalovirus status with high specificity and sensitivity in both the original cohort and the validation cohort. Of the cluster scores, roughly 95% were above 0 in a later analysis, which found that TCRs clustered in the first cohort also tended to co-occur in the 120 validation repertoires. Most TCR sequences were seen in very few donors, while some public TCRs were found in many individuals. The validation cohort had no HLA typing available for a later analysis, so co-occurrence within that cohort was assessed over all 130 or so repertoires. In vitro tests confirmed that three of the cytomegalovirus-associated TCR beta chains recognize cytomegalovirus antigens. The study gave a list of under 200 TCR beta chains associated with cytomegalovirus. The authors suggested that the approach could potentially be generalized to other disease states and immunological phenotypes.

The library relied on the immunoSEQ multiplex PCR assay. From the authors' description of their analysis: To diagnose cytomegalovirus status from the catalog of TCR beta chain sequences, a statistical classification framework was built. In its TCRdb copy, this immuneACCESS table keeps in-frame sequences only and misses some clones. Where compared with another copy, unresolved V genes explain less than half of these, and the others have no known cause. That table is the source of V, J and clone size, and D and trimming were worked out from the DNA. The sample includes 150,000 or so clones, with about 90% observed a single time. The ten largest account for about 6.4% of the sample. This clone came up a few times. No cognate antigen has been identified for it. Per-base quality was not reported, and no clone a single base away is much larger than it. Its CDR3 holds 16 amino acids, cysteine through phenylalanine. CDR3 DNA only is kept here, 48 bases in frame from base 1. V and J are trimmed by 1 base and 5 bases, and the gene matches miss 9 bases of the junction. CDR1 and CDR2 are drawn from the germline V gene: MGHRA, YSYEKL.

Separate from the approximately 700-subject first cohort, the validation cohort of about 130 subjects was the group to which the donors belonged. The receptor's source is a woman aged 25-40 years in good health and CMV-seropositive. The V and J genes are TRBV4-1 and TRBJ2-7; TRBD1 agrees with 9 junctional bases. The material sequenced was PBMCs. In nucleotide form, the sequence is TGCGCCAGCAGCCAAGGGCAGGGGACAGGGCCCCACGAGCAGTACTTC. This sequence encodes CASSQGQGTGPHEQYF.